The sequence of this TCR beta chain was determined in a study of blood T cell repertoires in COVID-19. Seattle's cohort entered during active infection and was followed longitudinally. Trimming removed 0 bases from V and 6 bases from J, with 24 bases in between. CDR1 is SGHRS and CDR2 is YFSETQ in the germline V gene. CDR3 length equals 18 residues. Only in-frame clones appear in the TCRdb table, and some are missing; sequencing was by immunoSEQ multiplex PCR. Of roughly 320,000 clones listed, 90% are singletons. This rearrangement joins TRBV5-1 to TRBJ2-5; TRBD2 might be the D (5 bases). The specimen was peripheral blood. The sequence derives from a woman in her forties or fifties with COVID-19, enrolled during active disease. The CDR3 sequence: CASSLDEGQRSRRKTQYF. DNA for the CDR3: TGCGCCAGCAGCTTGGATGAGGGCCAAAGGTCACGGAGAAAGACCCAGTACTTC.